This T cell receptor beta chain was found in a study of blood T cell repertoires in COVID-19. In the study overall: Material from acute and convalescent COVID-19 was sourced from the United States, Italy and Spain. PBMCs, B-cell-depleted T cells, or T cells were the source of the cDNA or gDNA that made up the material.

Per germline, CDR1 LNHNV and CDR2 YYDKDF (reference sequence). CDR3 length: 16 amino acids. Trimming took off 1 base at V and 0 bases at J, with 9 bases between the two ends. Per the original data handling: Estimation of nucleated cell counts relied on the amplification of reference gene primers. The table came from immunoSEQ multiplex PCR; TCRdb's copy has only in-frame clones and leaves some out. The DNA gave D and trimming, while V, J and clone size come from that table. This table holds approximately 220,000 clones, approximately 80% found once. The sample was peripheral blood. The V gene is TRBV15, the J gene TRBJ1-4; possibly TRBD1 for D (5 bases). The sequence derives from a woman in her sixties who had recovered from COVID-19. CDR3 region: CATSRGGGATNEKLFF. The CDR3, as DNA: TGTGCCACCAGCAGAGGGGGGGGTGCAACTAATGAAAAACTGTTTTTT.